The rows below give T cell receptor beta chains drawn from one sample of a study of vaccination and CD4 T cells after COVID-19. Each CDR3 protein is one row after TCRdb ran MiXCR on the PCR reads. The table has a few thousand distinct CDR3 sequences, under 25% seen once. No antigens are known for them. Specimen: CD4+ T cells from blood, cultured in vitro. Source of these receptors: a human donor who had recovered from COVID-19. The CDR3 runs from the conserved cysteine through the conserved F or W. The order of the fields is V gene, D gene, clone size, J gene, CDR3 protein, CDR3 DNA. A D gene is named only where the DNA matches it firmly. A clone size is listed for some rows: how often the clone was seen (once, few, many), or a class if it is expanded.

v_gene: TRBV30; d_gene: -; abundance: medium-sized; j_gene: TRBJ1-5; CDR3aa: CAANREGQPQHF; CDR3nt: TGTGCCGCAAACAGGGAGGGTCAGCCCCAGCATTTT
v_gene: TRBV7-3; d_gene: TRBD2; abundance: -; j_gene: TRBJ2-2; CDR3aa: CASRPGTSGNTGELFF; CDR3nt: TGTGCCAGCAGACCCGGGACTAGCGGGAACACCGGGGAGCTGTTTTTT
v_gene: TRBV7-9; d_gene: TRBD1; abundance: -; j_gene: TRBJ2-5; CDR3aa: CASSFPTGVGETQYF; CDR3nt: TGTGCCAGCAGCTTTCCGACAGGGGTTGGGGAGACCCAGTACTTC
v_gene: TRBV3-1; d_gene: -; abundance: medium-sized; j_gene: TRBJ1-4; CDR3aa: CASSQVIGANEKLFF; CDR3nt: TGTGCCAGCAGCCAAGTCATCGGGGCTAATGAAAAACTGTTTTTT
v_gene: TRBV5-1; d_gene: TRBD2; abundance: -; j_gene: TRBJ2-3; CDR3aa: CASSRGGSADTQYF; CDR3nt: TGCGCCAGCAGCCGGGGGGGTAGCGCAGATACGCAGTATTTT
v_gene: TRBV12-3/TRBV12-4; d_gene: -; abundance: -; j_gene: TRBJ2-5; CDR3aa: CASSLAGGSETQYF; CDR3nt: TGTGCCAGCAGTTTAGCGGGGGGTTCCGAGACCCAGTACTTC
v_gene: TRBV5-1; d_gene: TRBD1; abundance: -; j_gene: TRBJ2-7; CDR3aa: CASRQAGGPPSYEQYF; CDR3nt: TGCGCCAGCAGGCAGGCAGGGGGCCCGCCCTCCTACGAGCAGTACTTC
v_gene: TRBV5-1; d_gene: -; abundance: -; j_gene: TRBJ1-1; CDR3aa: CASSLDTVYGEAFF; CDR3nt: TGCGCCAGCAGCTTGGATACGGTGTACGGTGAAGCTTTCTTT
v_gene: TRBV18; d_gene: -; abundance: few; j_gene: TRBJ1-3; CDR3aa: CASSTGYGNTIYF; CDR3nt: TGTGCCAGCTCAACAGGGTACGGAAACACCATATATTTT
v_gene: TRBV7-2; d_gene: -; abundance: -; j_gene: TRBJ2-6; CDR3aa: CASSLEVSGANVLTF; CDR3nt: TGTGCCAGCAGCTTAGAGGTCTCTGGGGCCAACGTCCTGACTTTC
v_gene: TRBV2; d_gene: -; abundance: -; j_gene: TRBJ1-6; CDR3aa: CASGADHNSPLHF; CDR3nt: TGTGCCAGTGGGGCAGACCATAATTCACCCCTCCACTTT
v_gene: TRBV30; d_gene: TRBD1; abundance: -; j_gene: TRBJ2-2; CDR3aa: CAWNRDRGTGELFF; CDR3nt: TGTGCCTGGAACCGGGACAGGGGCACCGGGGAGCTGTTTTTT
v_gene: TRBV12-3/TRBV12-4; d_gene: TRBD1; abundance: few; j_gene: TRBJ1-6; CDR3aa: CASSLTGVKGSPLHF; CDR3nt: TGTGCCAGCAGTTTAACAGGGGTGAAAGGCTCACCCCTCCACTTT
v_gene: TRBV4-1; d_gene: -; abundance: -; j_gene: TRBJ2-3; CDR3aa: CASSQDRRESRTDTQYF; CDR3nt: TGCGCCAGCAGCCAAGATCGGAGGGAGTCCCGGACAGATACGCAGTATTTT
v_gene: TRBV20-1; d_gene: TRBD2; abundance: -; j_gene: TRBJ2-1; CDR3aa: CSAMGGSYNEQFF; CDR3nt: TGCAGTGCTATGGGGGGGTCCTACAATGAGCAGTTCTTC
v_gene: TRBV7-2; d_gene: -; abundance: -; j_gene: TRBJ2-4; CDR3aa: CASSFASNIQYF; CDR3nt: TGTGCCAGCAGCTTCGCGAGTAACATTCAGTACTTC
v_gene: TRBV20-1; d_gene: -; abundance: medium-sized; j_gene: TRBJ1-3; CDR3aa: CSARESGNTIYF; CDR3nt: TGCAGTGCTAGAGAATCTGGAAACACCATATATTTT
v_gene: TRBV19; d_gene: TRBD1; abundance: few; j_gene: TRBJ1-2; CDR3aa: CASSGERQGLHYGYTF; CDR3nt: TGTGCCAGTAGTGGTGAGCGACAGGGCCTCCACTATGGCTACACCTTC
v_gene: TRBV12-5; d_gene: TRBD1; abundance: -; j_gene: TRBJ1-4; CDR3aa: CASGLRGEKLFF; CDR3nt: TGTGCTAGTGGTCTCAGGGGGGAAAAACTGTTTTTT
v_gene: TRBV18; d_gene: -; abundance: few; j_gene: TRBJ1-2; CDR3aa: CASSPPDRPNYGYTF; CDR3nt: TGTGCCAGCTCACCACCGGACAGACCTAACTATGGCTACACCTTC
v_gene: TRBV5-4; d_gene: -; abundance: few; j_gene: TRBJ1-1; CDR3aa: CASSLGVSSTTEAFF; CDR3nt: TGTGCCAGCAGCTTGGGGGTGTCGAGCACCACTGAAGCTTTCTTT
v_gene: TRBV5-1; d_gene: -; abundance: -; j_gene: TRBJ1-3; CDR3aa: CASSTGRNSGNTIYF; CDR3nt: TGCGCCAGCAGCACCGGACGGAACTCTGGAAACACCATATATTTT
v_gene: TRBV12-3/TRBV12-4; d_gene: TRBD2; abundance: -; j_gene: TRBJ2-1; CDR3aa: CASSFLLLAEQFF; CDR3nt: TGTGCCAGCAGTTTTCTCCTACTAGCGGAGCAGTTCTTC
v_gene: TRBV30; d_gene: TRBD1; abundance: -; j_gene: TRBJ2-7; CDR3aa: CAWSVGQGAGEQYF; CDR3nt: TGTGCCTGGAGTGTAGGACAGGGGGCGGGGGAGCAGTACTTC
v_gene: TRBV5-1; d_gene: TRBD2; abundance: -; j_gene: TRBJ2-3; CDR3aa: CASSSLLTGGNVDTQYF; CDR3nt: TGCGCCAGCAGCTCCCTTTTGACGGGGGGTAATGTGGATACGCAGTATTTT
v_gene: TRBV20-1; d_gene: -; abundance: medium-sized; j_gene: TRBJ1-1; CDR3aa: CSASTVTNTEAFF; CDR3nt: TGCAGTGCTAGTACCGTTACGAACACTGAAGCTTTCTTT
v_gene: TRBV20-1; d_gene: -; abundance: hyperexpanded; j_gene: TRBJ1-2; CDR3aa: CSAAQTSNYGYTF; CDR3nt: TGCAGTGCTGCCCAGACTTCTAACTATGGCTACACCTTC
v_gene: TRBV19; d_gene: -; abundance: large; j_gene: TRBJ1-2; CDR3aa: CASSMSTLQGRFYGYTF; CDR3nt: TGTGCCAGTAGTATGAGTACCCTCCAGGGGCGTTTTTATGGCTACACCTTC
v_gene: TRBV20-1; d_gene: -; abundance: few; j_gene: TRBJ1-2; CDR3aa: CSVDSTSGYTF; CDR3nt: TGCAGCGTGGACTCAACCTCGGGCTACACCTTC
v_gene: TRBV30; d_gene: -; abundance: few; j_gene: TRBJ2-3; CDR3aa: CAWSWGDPTDTQYF; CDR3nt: TGTGCCTGGAGTTGGGGGGACCCCACAGATACGCAGTATTTT
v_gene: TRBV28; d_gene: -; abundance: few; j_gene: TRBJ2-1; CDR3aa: CASSLRGYEQFF; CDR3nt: TGTGCCAGCAGTTTAAGAGGGTATGAGCAGTTCTTC
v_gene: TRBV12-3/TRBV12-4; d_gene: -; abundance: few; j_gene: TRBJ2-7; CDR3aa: CASSLRIYYEQYF; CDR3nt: TGTGCCAGCAGTTTGCGCATCTACTACGAGCAGTACTTC
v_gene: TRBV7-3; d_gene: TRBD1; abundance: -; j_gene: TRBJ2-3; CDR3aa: CASSSPGTGGTDTQYF; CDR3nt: TGTGCCAGCAGCTCTCCCGGGACAGGGGGCACAGATACGCAGTATTTT
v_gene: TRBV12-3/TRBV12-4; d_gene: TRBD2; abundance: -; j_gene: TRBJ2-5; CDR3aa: CVSTPGLEETQYF; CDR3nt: TGTGTCAGCACTCCGGGACTAGAAGAGACCCAGTACTTC